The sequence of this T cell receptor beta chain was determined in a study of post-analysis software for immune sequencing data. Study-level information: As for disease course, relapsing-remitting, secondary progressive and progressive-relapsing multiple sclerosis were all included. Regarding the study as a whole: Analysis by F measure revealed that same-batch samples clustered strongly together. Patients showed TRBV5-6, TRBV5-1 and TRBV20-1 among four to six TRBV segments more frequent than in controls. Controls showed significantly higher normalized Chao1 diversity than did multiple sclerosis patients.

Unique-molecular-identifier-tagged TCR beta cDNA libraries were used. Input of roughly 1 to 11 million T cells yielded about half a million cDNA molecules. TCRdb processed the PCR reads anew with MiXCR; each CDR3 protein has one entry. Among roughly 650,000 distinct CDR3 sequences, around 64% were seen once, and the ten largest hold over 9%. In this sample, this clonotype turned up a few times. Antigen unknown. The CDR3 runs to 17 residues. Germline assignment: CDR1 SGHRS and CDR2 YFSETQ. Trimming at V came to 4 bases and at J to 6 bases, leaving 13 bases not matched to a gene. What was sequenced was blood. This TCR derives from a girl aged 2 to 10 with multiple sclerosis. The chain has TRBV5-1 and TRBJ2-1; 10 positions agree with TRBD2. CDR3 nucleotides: TGCGCCAGCAGCCTAAGGACTAGCGGCTTCCTTAGCAATGAGCAGTTCTTC. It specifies CASSLRTSGFLSNEQFF.